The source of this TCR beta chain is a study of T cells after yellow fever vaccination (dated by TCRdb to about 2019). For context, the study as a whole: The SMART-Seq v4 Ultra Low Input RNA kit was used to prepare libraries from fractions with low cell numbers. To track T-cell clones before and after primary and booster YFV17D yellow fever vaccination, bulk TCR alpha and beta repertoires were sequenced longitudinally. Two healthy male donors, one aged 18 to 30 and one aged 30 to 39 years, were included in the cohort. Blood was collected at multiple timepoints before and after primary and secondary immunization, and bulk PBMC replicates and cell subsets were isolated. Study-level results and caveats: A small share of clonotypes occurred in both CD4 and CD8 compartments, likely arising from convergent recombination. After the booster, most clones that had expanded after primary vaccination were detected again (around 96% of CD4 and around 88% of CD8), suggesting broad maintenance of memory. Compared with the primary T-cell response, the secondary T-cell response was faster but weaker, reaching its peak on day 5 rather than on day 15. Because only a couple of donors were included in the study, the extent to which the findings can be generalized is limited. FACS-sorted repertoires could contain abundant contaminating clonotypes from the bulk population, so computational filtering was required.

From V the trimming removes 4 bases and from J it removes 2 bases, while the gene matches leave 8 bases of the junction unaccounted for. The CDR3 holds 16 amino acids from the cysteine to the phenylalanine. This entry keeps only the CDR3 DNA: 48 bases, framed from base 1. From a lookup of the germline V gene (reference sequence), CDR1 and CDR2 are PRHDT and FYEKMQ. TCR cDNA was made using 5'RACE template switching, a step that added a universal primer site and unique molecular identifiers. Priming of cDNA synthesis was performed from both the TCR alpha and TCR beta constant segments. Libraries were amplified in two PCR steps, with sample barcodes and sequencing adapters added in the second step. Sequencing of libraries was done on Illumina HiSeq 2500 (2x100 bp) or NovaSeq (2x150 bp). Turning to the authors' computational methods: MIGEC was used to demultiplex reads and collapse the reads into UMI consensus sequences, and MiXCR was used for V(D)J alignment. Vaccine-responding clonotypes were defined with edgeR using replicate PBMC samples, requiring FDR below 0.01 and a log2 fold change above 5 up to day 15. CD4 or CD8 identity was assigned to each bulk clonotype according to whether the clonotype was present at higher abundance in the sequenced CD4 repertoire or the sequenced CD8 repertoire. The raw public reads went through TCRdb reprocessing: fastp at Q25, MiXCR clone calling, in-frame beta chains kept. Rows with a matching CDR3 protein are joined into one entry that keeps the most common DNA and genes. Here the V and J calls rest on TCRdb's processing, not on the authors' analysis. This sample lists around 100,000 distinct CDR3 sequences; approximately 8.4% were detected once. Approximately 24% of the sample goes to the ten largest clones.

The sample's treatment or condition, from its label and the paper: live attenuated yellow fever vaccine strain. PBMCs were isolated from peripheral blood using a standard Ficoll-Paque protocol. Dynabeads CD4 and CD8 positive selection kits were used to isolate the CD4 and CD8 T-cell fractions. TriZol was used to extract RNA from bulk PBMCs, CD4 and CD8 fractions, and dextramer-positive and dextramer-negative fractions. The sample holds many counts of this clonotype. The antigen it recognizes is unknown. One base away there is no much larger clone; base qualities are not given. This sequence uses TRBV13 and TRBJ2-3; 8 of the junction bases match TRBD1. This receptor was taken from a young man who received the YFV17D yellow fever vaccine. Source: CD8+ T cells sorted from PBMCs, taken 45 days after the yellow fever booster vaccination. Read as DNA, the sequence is TGTGCCAGCAGCTCCTCCGGGACAGGACTCACAGATACGCAGTATTTT. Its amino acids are CASSSSGTGLTDTQYF.